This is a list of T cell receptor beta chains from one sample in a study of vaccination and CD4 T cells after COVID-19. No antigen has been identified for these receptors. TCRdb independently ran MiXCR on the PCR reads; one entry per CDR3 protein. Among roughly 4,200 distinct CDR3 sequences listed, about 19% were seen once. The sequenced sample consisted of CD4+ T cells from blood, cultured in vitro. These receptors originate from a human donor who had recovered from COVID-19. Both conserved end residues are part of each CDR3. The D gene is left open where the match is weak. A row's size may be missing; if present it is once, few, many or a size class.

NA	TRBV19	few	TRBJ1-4	CASSIPDPSGVNEKLFF	TGTGCCAGTAGTATCCCGGACCCCTCAGGGGTGAATGAAAAACTGTTTTTT
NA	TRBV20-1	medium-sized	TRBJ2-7	CSAQHRDYEQYF	TGCAGTGCCCAGCACAGGGACTACGAGCAGTACTTC
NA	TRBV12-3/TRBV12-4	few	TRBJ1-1	CASSLLSNTEAFF	TGTGCCAGCAGTTTACTCTCGAACACTGAAGCTTTCTTT
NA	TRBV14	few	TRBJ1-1	CASSQVGKGRNTEAFF	TGTGCCAGCAGCCAAGTAGGGAAGGGAAGGAACACTGAAGCTTTCTTT
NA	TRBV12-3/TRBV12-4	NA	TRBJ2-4	CASRSTPTIQYF	TGTGCCAGCAGGTCCACTCCCACCATTCAGTACTTC
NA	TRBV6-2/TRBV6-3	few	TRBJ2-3	CASSSSGLASTQYF	NA
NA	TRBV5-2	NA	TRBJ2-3	CASSQDGPGKPTDTQYF	TGCGCCAGCAGCCAAGACGGCCCGGGGAAACCCACAGATACGCAGTATTTT
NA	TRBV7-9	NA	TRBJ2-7	CASSSVGYEQYF	TGTGCCAGCAGCTCAGTCGGCTACGAGCAGTACTTC
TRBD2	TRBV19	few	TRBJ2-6	CASSLGREGSGANVLTF	TGTGCCAGTAGTCTAGGACGGGAGGGGTCTGGGGCCAACGTCCTGACTTTC
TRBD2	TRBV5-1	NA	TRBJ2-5	CASSYPSGGRETQYF	TGCGCCAGCAGCTACCCTAGCGGGGGCCGAGAGACCCAGTACTTC
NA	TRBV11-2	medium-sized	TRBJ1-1	CASSLEQTTEAFF	TGTGCCAGCAGCTTAGAACAGACTACTGAAGCTTTCTTT
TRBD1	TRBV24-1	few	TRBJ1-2	CATSERWTGGDGYTF	TGTGCCACCAGTGAGAGATGGACAGGGGGGGATGGCTACACCTTC
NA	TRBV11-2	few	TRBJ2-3	CASSYSQGTQYF	TGTGCCAGCAGCTACTCACAGGGAACACAGTATTTT
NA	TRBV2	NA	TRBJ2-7	CASSRTTQGEQYF	TGTGCCAGCAGCAGGACAACCCAAGGGGAGCAGTACTTC
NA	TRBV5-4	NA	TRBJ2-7	CASSPRQGLEQYF	TGTGCCAGCAGTCCCCGACAGGGACTCGAGCAGTACTTC
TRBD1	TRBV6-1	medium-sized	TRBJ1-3	CASRSGQTGNTIYF	TGTGCCAGCAGATCGGGACAGACTGGAAACACCATATATTTT
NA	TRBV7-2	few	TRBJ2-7	CASSSGGMGAYEQYF	TGTGCCAGCAGCTCCGGTGGGATGGGGGCCTACGAGCAGTACTTC
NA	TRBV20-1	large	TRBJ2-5	CSATGQGSQETQYF	TGCAGTGCCACCGGGCAGGGGTCCCAAGAGACCCAGTACTTC
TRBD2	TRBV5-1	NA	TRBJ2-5	CASDRTSGGLQETQYF	TGCGCCAGCGATCGGACTAGCGGGGGACTTCAAGAGACCCAGTACTTC
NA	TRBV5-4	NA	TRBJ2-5	CASSLEGRGEETQYF	TGTGCCAGCAGCTTGGAAGGCAGGGGTGAAGAGACCCAGTACTTC
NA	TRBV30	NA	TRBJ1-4	CAWAWGGAANEKLFF	TGTGCCTGGGCGTGGGGAGGGGCTGCTAATGAAAAACTGTTTTTT
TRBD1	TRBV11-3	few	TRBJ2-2	CASSLRGPGTANTGELFF	TGTGCCAGCAGCTTAAGGGGCCCCGGGACAGCGAACACCGGGGAGCTGTTTTTT
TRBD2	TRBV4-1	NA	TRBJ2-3	CASSQESGRGGLTDTQYF	TGCGCCAGCAGCCAAGAATCCGGGCGGGGGGGCCTGACAGATACGCAGTATTTT
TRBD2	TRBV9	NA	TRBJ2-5	CASSVTSGGEVTQYF	TGTGCCAGCAGCGTAACTAGCGGGGGGGAAGTGACCCAGTACTTC
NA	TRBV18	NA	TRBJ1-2	CASSPGGGMDGYTF	TGTGCCAGCTCACCAGGGGGCGGAATGGATGGCTACACCTTC
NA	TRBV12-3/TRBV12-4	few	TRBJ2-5	CASSLGYQETQYF	TGTGCCAGCAGTTTGGGGTACCAAGAGACCCAGTACTTC
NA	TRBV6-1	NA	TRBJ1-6	CASGRDGNNSPLHF	TGTGCCAGCGGCCGGGACGGAAATAATTCACCCCTCCACTTT
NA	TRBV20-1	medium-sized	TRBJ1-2	CSARDLGAQGGYTF	TGCAGTGCTAGGGATTTGGGCGCCCAGGGGGGCTACACCTTC
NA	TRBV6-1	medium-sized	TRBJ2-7	CASRQGAYEQYF	TGTGCCAGTAGGCAGGGAGCCTACGAGCAGTACTTC
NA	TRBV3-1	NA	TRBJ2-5	CASSQEDGVETQYF	TGTGCCAGCAGCCAAGAAGATGGGGTCGAGACCCAGTACTTC
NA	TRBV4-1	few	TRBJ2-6	CASSQGQSAGANVLTF	TGCGCCAGCAGCCAAGGACAGAGCGCTGGGGCCAACGTCCTGACTTTC
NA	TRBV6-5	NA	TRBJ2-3	CASSYRGTTTDTQYF	TGTGCCAGCAGTTACCGGGGGACGACCACAGATACGCAGTATTTT
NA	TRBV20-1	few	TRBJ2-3	CSARWQRETDTQYF	TGCAGTGCTAGATGGCAGAGGGAGACAGATACGCAGTATTTT
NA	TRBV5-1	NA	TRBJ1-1	CASSLSQGVGTEAFF	TGCGCCAGCAGCTTGTCCCAGGGCGTAGGCACTGAAGCTTTCTTT
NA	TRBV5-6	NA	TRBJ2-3	CASSLTGFTDTQYF	TGTGCCAGCAGCTTGACAGGGTTCACAGATACGCAGTATTTT
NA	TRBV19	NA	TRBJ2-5	CASSLTGTEQETQYF	TGTGCCAGTAGCCTTACCGGGACGGAACAAGAGACCCAGTACTTC
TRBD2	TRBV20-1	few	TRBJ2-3	CSARTSGAYRGRNTQYF	TGCAGTGCAAGGACTAGCGGGGCTTACAGGGGCAGAAATACGCAGTATTTT
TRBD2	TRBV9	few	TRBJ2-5	CASSTLAGGQETQYF	TGTGCCAGCAGCACCCTAGCGGGGGGGCAAGAGACCCAGTACTTC
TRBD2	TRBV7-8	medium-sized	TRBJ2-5	CASSLVGGGAETQYF	TGTGCCAGCAGCTTAGTCGGCGGGGGGGCGGAGACCCAGTACTTC
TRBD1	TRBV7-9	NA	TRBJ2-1	CASKTTGTGYNEQFF	TGTGCCAGCAAAACTACCGGGACAGGCTACAATGAGCAGTTCTTC
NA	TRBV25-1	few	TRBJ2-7	CASRAPGSYEQYF	TGTGCCAGCAGGGCCCCAGGTTCCTACGAGCAGTACTTC
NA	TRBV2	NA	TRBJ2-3	CASRAIDQSTDTQYF	TGTGCCAGCAGAGCGATCGACCAGAGCACAGATACGCAGTATTTT
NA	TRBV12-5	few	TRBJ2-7	CASGLSPTAITKQYF	TGTGCTAGTGGTTTGAGCCCTACAGCGATAACAAAGCAGTACTTC
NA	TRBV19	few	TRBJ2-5	CASSMGGSDSSAQYF	TGTGCCAGTAGTATGGGGGGCTCGGACTCGTCGGCCCAGTACTTC
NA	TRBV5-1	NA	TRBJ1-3	CASSSTTFQGTGNTIYF	TGCGCCAGCAGCTCCACGACATTCCAGGGGACTGGAAACACCATATATTTT
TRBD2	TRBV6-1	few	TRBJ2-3	CASSDGTSLSTDTQYF	TGTGCCAGCAGTGACGGGACTAGCCTTAGCACAGATACGCAGTATTTT
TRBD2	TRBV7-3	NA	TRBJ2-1	CASSSSSGGNNEQFF	TGTGCCAGCAGCTCGTCTAGCGGGGGGAACAATGAGCAGTTCTTC
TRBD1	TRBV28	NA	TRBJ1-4	CASRGTGGEKLFF	TGTGCCAGCAGGGGGACAGGGGGGGAAAAACTGTTTTTT
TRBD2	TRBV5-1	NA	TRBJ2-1	CASSRPGLEYNEQFF	TGCGCCAGCAGCCGTCCGGGACTAGAATACAATGAGCAGTTCTTC
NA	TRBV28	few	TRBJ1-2	CASSNLSSRGYTF	TGTGCCAGCAGCAACCTCTCCTCACGGGGCTACACCTTC
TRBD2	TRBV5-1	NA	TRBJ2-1	CASYLAGGPDEQFF	TGCGCCAGCTACTTAGCGGGGGGGCCGGATGAGCAGTTCTTC
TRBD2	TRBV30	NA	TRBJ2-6	CAWSGERGPYSGANVLTF	TGTGCCTGGAGTGGGGAGCGGGGGCCTTACTCTGGGGCCAACGTCCTGACTTTC
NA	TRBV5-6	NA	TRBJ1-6	CASSLELMPGRGSPLHF	TGTGCCAGCAGCTTGGAACTAATGCCAGGGCGAGGTTCACCCCTCCACTTT
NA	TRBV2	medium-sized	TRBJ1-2	CASKITQGYTF	TGTGCCAGCAAGATAACGCAGGGCTACACCTTC
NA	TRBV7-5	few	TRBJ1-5	CISVPEANSRGPSEPQHF	NA
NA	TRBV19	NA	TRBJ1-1	CASPGGMWKGNTEAFF	TGTGCCAGTCCCGGTGGCATGTGGAAGGGGAACACTGAAGCTTTCTTT